A single sample gave rise to the 30 T cell receptor beta chains below, sequenced in a study of cytomegalovirus exposure and HLA in healthy donors. Vbeta (60) and Jbeta (13) primers were used in the PCR. Only in-frame clones appear in the TCRdb table, and some are missing; sequencing was by immunoSEQ multiplex PCR. The sample holds about 34,000 clones. Sequencing was done on a sample of PBMCs. These receptors originate from a woman in her thirties or forties in good health and CMV-seropositive.

The rearrangement links TRBV19 to TRBJ1-2; D unclear. Germline CDR1 and CDR2: LNHDA and SQIVND (reference sequence). CDR3 length equals 17 residues. Trimming took 0 bases from V and 4 from J, leaving 18 bases between them. CDR3 DNA sequence: TGTGCCAGTAGTATAGATCGTCAGACACGCTCTATCTATGGCTACACCTTC. It encodes CASSIDRQTRSIYGYTF.

The V call is TRBV9, the J call TRBJ1-2; 12 bases map to TRBD1. The CDR3 runs 15 residues. The ends lost 3 bases at V and 4 bases at J; junction bases unmatched: 4. Per the germline V gene, CDR1 is SGDLS and CDR2 is YYNGEE. CDR3 in DNA: TGTGCCAGCAGCGGCCGGGACAGGGGGCTCTATGGCTACACCTTC. Translated, it gives CASSGRDRGLYGYTF.

A remark on this clone: The DNA is left out, because the CDR3 cannot be placed on it with certainty; the CDR3 is given as TCRdb lists it. J is TRBJ1-1 and V is TRBV21-1; TRBD1 is the table's D call and was not checked against the DNA. TRBV21-1 is given as a pseudogene. The CDR3 is 19 residues long, ends included. The CDR3 region is CASSKRVGTGTRGNTEAFF.

The CDR3 reads CSVGKTGIYDEQYF. CDR3 nucleotides: TGCAGCGTAGGAAAGACAGGGATTTACGACGAGCAGTACTTC. The chain has TRBV29-1 and TRBJ2-7; TRBD1 aligns across 7 bases. The CDR3 consists of 14 residues. Trimming at V came to 6 bases and at J to 5 bases, leaving 13 bases not matched to a gene. Germline CDR1 SQVTM, CDR2 ANQGSEA.

The rearrangement links TRBV29-1 to TRBJ1-5; 8 positions match TRBD1. The trim removed 4 bases at V and 7 bases at J, leaving 6 bases unmatched. This CDR3 is 13 amino acids long. Germline CDR1 is SQVTM and CDR2 is ANQGSEA. The CDR3 protein is CSVGTGRLQPQHF. The CDR3 DNA is TGCAGCGTTGGGACAGGGAGGTTACAGCCCCAGCATTTT. Combining the CDR3 with reference TRBV29-1 and TRBJ1-5 gives the whole variable domain SAVISQKPSRDICQRGTSLTIQCQVDSQVTMMFWYRQQPGQSLTLIATANQGSEATYESGFVIDKFPISRPNLTFSTLTVSNMSPEDSSIYLCSVGTGRLQPQHFGDGTRLSIL.

This chain uses TRBV27 with TRBJ1-5; D possibly corresponds to TRBD1 (6 bases). V dropped 6 bases and J dropped 7 bases, with 13 bases sitting between them. Germline assignment: CDR1 MNHEY and CDR2 SMNVEV (reference sequence). The CDR3 spans 13 residues. The CDR3 loop is CASRPGARQPQHF. The CDR3 DNA is TGTGCCAGCAGGCCAGGGGCTCGGCAGCCCCAGCATTTT.

A remark on this clone: This specimen includes other DNA sequences encoding the same CDR3. V gene TRBV6-5 combines with J gene TRBJ2-7, with 7 bases identical to TRBD1. J was trimmed by 1 base and V by 6 bases; bases with no gene match: 6. The CDR3 is made up of 14 amino acids. Germline-derived CDR1 and CDR2 are MNHEY and SVGAGI. CDR3 sequence: CASSRQGGSYEQYF. In DNA, the CDR3 is TGTGCCAGCAGCCGACAGGGTGGGTCCTACGAGCAGTACTTC.

The chain joins TRBV5-5 to TRBJ1-1; D may be TRBD1 (6 bases). V was shortened by 6 bases and J by 8 bases, with 20 bases between the two germline ends. This CDR3 comprises 14 residues. Germline assignment: CDR1 SGHKS and CDR2 YYEKEE (reference sequence). The CDR3 sequence is CASIFGGLLNEAFF. CDR3 DNA: TGTGCCAGCATTTTCGGGGGGCTCTTAAACGAAGCTTTCTTT.

The chain has TRBV4-1 and TRBJ2-3; D unclear. V was shortened by 1 base and J by 5 bases, with 10 bases between the two germline ends. This CDR3 has 14 residues. Per the germline V gene, CDR1 is MGHRA and CDR2 is YSYEKL. CDR3 DNA sequence: TGCGCCAGCAGCCAAGTCACTCATAGAGATACGCAGTATTTT. Amino acids: CASSQVTHRDTQYF.

This sequence joins TRBV5-5 and TRBJ2-7, with TRBD1 matching 9 bases. This CDR3 region has 15 residues. J was trimmed by 2 bases and V by 4 bases; bases with no gene match: 7. The germline V gene has CDR1 SGHKS and CDR2 YYEKEE (reference sequence). The CDR3 nucleotides are TGTGCCAGCAGCCGGGGACAGGGAGGCACCTACGAGCAGTACTTC. Its translation: CASSRGQGGTYEQYF.

The rearrangement joins TRBV28 to TRBJ2-7; D is perhaps TRBD1 (5 bases). Trimming took 7 bases from V and 4 from J, leaving 14 bases between them. The CDR3 loop spans 13 amino acids. Germline V lookup: CDR1 MDHEN, CDR2 SYDVKM. This CDR3 is CASMGLTHYEQYF. CDR3 DNA sequence: TGTGCCAGCATGGGGCTGACTCATTACGAGCAGTACTTC.

The V and J genes are TRBV5-1 and TRBJ2-6, with TRBD1 identical over 7 bases. Germline loops: CDR1 SGHRS, CDR2 YFSETQ. The length of the CDR3 is 17 residues. With 4 bases clipped from V and 0 bases from J, the junction kept 7 bases outside the gene matches. The CDR3 sequence is CASSAQGVGSGANVLTF. In DNA form, the CDR3 reads TGCGCCAGCAGCGCTCAGGGGGTGGGCTCTGGGGCCAACGTCCTGACTTTC.

The genes are TRBV2 and TRBJ2-7; 7 bases fit TRBD1. V gave up 9 bases and J gave up 2 bases; unmatched junction bases: 10. The CDR3 loop spans 14 amino acids. Germline V gene data show CDR1 as SNHLY and CDR2 as FYNNEI. CDR3 bases: TGTGCCAGTACACTTCGGACAGGTACCTACGAGCAGTACTTC. Translated, it gives CASTLRTGTYEQYF.

V is TRBV7-8 and J is TRBJ2-3; TRBD2 aligns across 7 bases. In germline, CDR1 is SGHVS, CDR2 FQNEAQ. This CDR3 contains 13 residues. V shed 3 bases, J shed 4 bases, and the junction held 1 base outside the gene matches. This chain's CDR3 is CASSFGGSDTQYF. The CDR3 bases are TGTGCCAGCAGCTTCGGGGGGTCAGATACGCAGTATTTT.

The chain is built from TRBV12-2 and TRBJ2-7; no check of the table's D call, TRBD2, against the DNA was made. TRBV12-2 constitutes a pseudogene. This CDR3 is built from 19 residues. CDR3 region: CASRLQTPGTSGSIYEQYF. The CDR3 DNA reads as TGTGCAAGTCGCTTACAAACCCCCGGGACTAGCGGGAGTATATACGAGCAGTACTTC.

The rearrangement joins TRBV18 to TRBJ2-2, with TRBD2 as a possible D gene (5 bases). The V and J ends lost 3 bases and 0 bases respectively, with 17 bases between them. This CDR3 contains 18 residues. The V gene's germline CDR1 is KGHSH and CDR2 LQKENI. The CDR3 loop reads CASSPRARFSANTGELFF. CDR3 nucleotide sequence: TGTGCCAGCTCACCGAGGGCTAGATTTTCCGCGAACACCGGGGAGCTGTTTTTT.

V gene TRBV7-3 combines with J gene TRBJ1-2, with a tentative D call TRBD1 (6 bases). The CDR3 extends over 13 amino acids. The germline V gene encodes CDR1 SGHTA and CDR2 FQGTGA. Trimming shortened V by 3 bases and J by 4 bases, and 9 bases separated the two germline ends. The DNA for the CDR3 is TGTGCCAGCAGCTTCCAACAGGGCTATGGCTACACCTTC. Protein: CASSFQQGYGYTF.

To note about this clone: The junction differs from germline at one of its ends, possibly a read error. V and J are TRBV7-9 and TRBJ2-7; D is possibly TRBD1 (6 bases). Per the germline V gene, CDR1 is SEHNR and CDR2 is FQNEAQ (reference sequence). This CDR3 has 13 amino acids. The CDR3 sequence is CAGSATGTYEQYF. In DNA form, the CDR3 reads TGTGCCGGCAGCGCTACAGGGACCTACGAGCAGTACTTC.

The chain carries TRBV9 and TRBJ2-7, with 10 positions matching TRBD1. Germline CDR1 reads SGDLS; CDR2 reads YYNGEE. This CDR3 spans 17 amino acids. With V trimmed by 5 bases and J by 1 base, 12 bases remained unmatched. The CDR3 is CASRGPGQGRESYEQYF. The CDR3 DNA reads as TGTGCCAGCAGAGGGCCGGGACAGGGGCGAGAGTCCTACGAGCAGTACTTC.

The CDR3 DNA is TGTGCCAGCGAAGACAGGGGGACTGAAAAACTGTTTTTT. Encoded protein: CASEDRGTEKLFF. The chain combines TRBV2 with TRBJ1-4; 9 positions agree with TRBD1. CDR3 length equals 13 residues. The germline V gene has CDR1 SNHLY and CDR2 FYNNEI. The trim removed 8 bases at V and 7 bases at J, leaving 5 bases unmatched.

This chain joins TRBV27 and TRBJ1-4, with D unresolved. CDR3 length equals 15 residues. The V end was cut by 4 bases, the J end by 0 bases, with 9 bases between. The germline gives CDR1 MNHEY, CDR2 SMNVEV (reference sequence). CDR3 loop: CASSYRSATNEKLFF. The CDR3 DNA reads as TGTGCCAGCAGTTATAGGAGTGCAACTAATGAAAAACTGTTTTTT.

The chain employs TRBV28 and TRBJ1-2; the match to TRBD1 covers 7 bases. The germline V gene has CDR1 MDHEN and CDR2 SYDVKM. V shed 6 bases, J shed 4 bases, and the junction held 8 bases outside the gene matches. This CDR3 region has 14 residues. As DNA, the CDR3 is TGTGCCAGCAGCCCTACAACAGGGGTCTATGGCTACACCTTC. Its translation is CASSPTTGVYGYTF.

The chain is built from TRBV2 and TRBJ2-7, with 10 bases aligning to TRBD2. The germline gives CDR1 SNHLY, CDR2 FYNNEI. V gave up 5 bases and J gave up 6 bases; unmatched junction bases: 10. The CDR3 is 15 amino acids. DNA of the CDR3: TGTGCCAGCAGTCCTCAGCCCGGGACTAGCGTCGAGCAGTACTTC. Translated: CASSPQPGTSVEQYF.

V is TRBV4-1 and J is TRBJ1-4; D might be TRBD1 (6 bases). Germline V gene data show CDR1 as MGHRA and CDR2 as YSYEKL. The V end lost 2 bases, the J end lost 5 bases, and 9 bases lay between the germline ends. CDR3 length: 14 amino acids. Here the CDR3 DNA reads TGCGCCAGCAGCCAACCCCAGGGGAATGAAAAACTGTTTTTT. Translated: CASSQPQGNEKLFF.

The chain carries TRBV5-1 and TRBJ2-5; D might be TRBD2 (5 bases). The CDR3 sequence is 16 residues long. CDR1 is SGHRS, CDR2 YFSETQ, per germline. Trimming left V 0 bases short and J 5 bases short, with 17 bases between. The DNA for the CDR3 is TGCGCCAGCAGCTTGGGGCAGACTATGAATCGCGAGACCCAGTACTTC. Translated: CASSLGQTMNRETQYF. Based on the CDR3 plus reference TRBV5-1 and TRBJ2-5, the full variable domain is KAGVTQTPRYLIKTRGQQVTLSCSPISGHRSVSWYQQTPGQGLQFLFEYFSETQRNKGNFPGRFSGRQFSNSRSEMNVSTLELGDSALYLCASSLGQTMNRETQYFGPGTRLLVL.

This sequence joins TRBV18 and TRBJ1-5, with D unclear. Germline values: CDR1 KGHSH, CDR2 LQKENI. The ends were cut back, 3 bases at V and 4 bases at J, with 7 bases in the middle. CDR3 size: 13 residues. The CDR3 bases are TGTGCCAGCTCACCTGGGAGTAATCAGCCCCAGCATTTT. Protein product: CASSPGSNQPQHF. The full variable domain, in which reference TRBV18 and TRBJ1-5 provide the parts outside the CDR3, is NAGVMQNPRHLVRRRGQEARLRCSPMKGHSHVYWYRQLPEEGLKFMVYLQKENIIDESGMPKERFSAEFPKEGPSILRIQQVVRGDSAAYFCASSPGSNQPQHFGDGTRLSIL.

The V gene is TRBV5-4, the J gene TRBJ2-5, with 8 bases lining up with TRBD1. Trimming cost V 0 bases and J 4 bases; bases outside gene matches: 2. The CDR3 contains 14 residues. Germline CDR1 and CDR2: SGHNT and YYREEE (reference sequence). CDR3 sequence: CASSLGGQGETQYF. CDR3 sequence (DNA): TGTGCCAGCAGCTTGGGAGGACAGGGAGAGACCCAGTACTTC.

J is TRBJ1-2 and V is TRBV30, with D possibly TRBD1 on 6 matching bases. Germline V CDR1 and CDR2: GTSNPN, SVGIG (reference sequence). Trimming cost V 8 bases and J 10 bases, with 17 bases left between them. This CDR3 has 11 amino acids. The CDR3 DNA is TGTGCCCTGCTTCGGCGGGGGGCCTACACCTTC. Translated: CALLRRGAYTF.

The chain employs TRBV5-4 and TRBJ2-7; 9 bases fit TRBD1. V lost 4 bases and J lost 3; bases outside the gene matches: 8. CDR1 is SGHNT, CDR2 YYREEE, per germline (reference sequence). The CDR3 has 15 residues. CDR3 DNA: TGTGCCAGCAGCCCCGACGGGACAGGGTACTACGAGCAGTACTTC. Amino acid sequence: CASSPDGTGYYEQYF.

V gene TRBV6-5 combines with J gene TRBJ2-3; D may be TRBD1 (6 bases). Germline CDR1 MNHEY, CDR2 SVGAGI. The CDR3 runs 14 residues. Trimming took 7 bases from V and 2 from J, leaving 13 bases between them. DNA of the CDR3: TGTGCCAGCAAGCAACAGGGCTACACAGATACGCAGTATTTT. Translated: CASKQQGYTDTQYF.